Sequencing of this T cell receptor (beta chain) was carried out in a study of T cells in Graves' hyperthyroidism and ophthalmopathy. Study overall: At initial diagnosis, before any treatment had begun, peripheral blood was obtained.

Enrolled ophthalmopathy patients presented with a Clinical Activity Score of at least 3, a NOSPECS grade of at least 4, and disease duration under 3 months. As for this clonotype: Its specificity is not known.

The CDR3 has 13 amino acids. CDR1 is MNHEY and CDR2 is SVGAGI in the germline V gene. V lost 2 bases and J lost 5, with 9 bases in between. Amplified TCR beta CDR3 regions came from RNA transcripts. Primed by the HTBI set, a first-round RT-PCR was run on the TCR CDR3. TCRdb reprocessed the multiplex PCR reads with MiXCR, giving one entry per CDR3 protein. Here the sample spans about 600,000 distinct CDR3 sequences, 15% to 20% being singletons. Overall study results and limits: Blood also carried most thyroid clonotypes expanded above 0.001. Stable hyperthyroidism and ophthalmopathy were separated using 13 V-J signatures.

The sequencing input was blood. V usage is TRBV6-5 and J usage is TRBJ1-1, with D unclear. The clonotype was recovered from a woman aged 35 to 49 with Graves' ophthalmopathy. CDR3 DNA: TGTGCCAGCAGTTACGCTCGGACTACTGAAGCTTTCTTT. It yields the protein CASSYARTTEAFF.